This TCR beta chain was captured by sequencing in a study of T cells in localized non-small cell lung cancer (TCRdb year 2020). Some background on the complete study: The study analyzed T cell repertoires of around 250 early-stage NSCLC patients, comparing tumors and uninvolved tumor-adjacent lungs. Of the NSCLC patients, approximately 130 were male and about a hundred were female, and the mean age was about 69 years. The cohort was made up of fewer than 250 treatment-naive NSCLC patients whose localized lung tumors had been resected. General conclusions and limits of the study: Because multi-region tumor sequencing was not done, intratumor heterogeneity could not be ruled out. Because the study design was exploratory, TCR variables were selected using unadjusted p-values without false-discovery rate correction. A median of around 50 of the top 100 tumor clones were detected in paired uninvolved adjacent lung, and around 27 of these tumor clones were also found among the top 100 clones of the paired uninvolved adjacent lung. The highest T cell clonality was observed in uninvolved tumor-adjacent lung, where clonality exceeded that of tumor, suggesting that antigenic responses were more focused in uninvolved tumor-adjacent lung. Higher blood T cell density associated with longer overall survival, while higher adjacent-lung clonality associated with shorter survival.

Taken from the germline V gene (reference sequence), the CDR1 and CDR2 loops are GTSNPN and SVGIG. The CDR3 spans 16 residues, from the cysteine through the phenylalanine. Solely the CDR3 DNA is kept, with 48 bases framed from the first base. A distance of 15 bases separates the germline ends of V and J, which lose 0 bases and 2 bases respectively. As regards this clone: The antigen it binds to is not known. No base-level quality is on record; no much larger clone is a single base apart.

At diagnosis, peripheral blood, uninvolved tumor-adjacent lung and tumor were collected and stored as a combination of fresh-frozen and FFPE material. For TCR repertoire profiling, blood samples were analyzed in the form of peripheral blood mononuclear cells. TCR beta CDR3 regions were sequenced from DNA using the immunoSEQ Assay. In the authors' own workflow: T cell density was computed as TCR beta template counts normalized to usable DNA estimated by amplifying housekeeping genes. Richness was estimated with the preseqR package, extrapolating to 400,000 templates for PBMC samples and 120,000 templates for tissue samples. Clonality was defined as one minus Pielou's evenness. Tissue-enriched TCRs were identified by differential abundance testing using productive amino-acid clonotypes, minimum total count 5 and alpha 0.1. The Jaccard Index and the Morisita Overlap Index were used to quantify repertoire overlap between compartments. TCR beta CDR3s were clustered by GLIPH together with public tetramer-defined viral CDR3s, and at least three viral sequences plus V-gene enrichment were required for viral motifs. This is the immuneACCESS table as TCRdb keeps it, with only in-frame sequences that have V and J called. A part of the clones is gone; compared with another copy, unresolved V genes explain less than half, and the rest is unexplained. That table supplies the V and J calls and clone size; D and trimming were determined from the DNA. The table for this sample lists about 30,000 clones; roughly 90% of them were counted only once. Jointly, the top ten make up under 7% of the sample.

The material sequenced was peripheral blood, taken before any cancer treatment. This chain is built from TRBV30 and TRBJ2-3; TRBD2 is a possible D gene, resting on 6 matching bases. The source is a male donor at least 60 years old with stage I lung adenocarcinoma. This receptor carries the CDR3 CAWSVIGGANTDTQYF. The DNA is TGTGCCTGGAGTGTGATAGGAGGGGCCAACACAGATACGCAGTATTTT.